The 25 T cell receptor beta chains listed next were all sequenced from one sample in a study of cytomegalovirus exposure and HLA in healthy donors (dated by TCRdb to 2017 to 2019). Library construction relied on the immunoSEQ multiplex PCR assay. A mixture of 60 forward primers for TCR Vbeta segments and 13 reverse primers for TCR Jbeta segments was used in the multiplex PCR. TCRdb obtained this table from immuneACCESS and retained in-frame rearrangements with V and J assigned. These tables miss some clones; where compared with another copy, unresolved V genes account for less than half of the shortfall, and the remainder is unexplained. The sample table contains approximately 100,000 clones; only one count was recorded for around 80% of them. The ten largest clones add up to over 15% of the sample. The sequencing sample was made of PBMCs. These receptors were taken from a man in his sixties in good health and CMV-seropositive.

This clone was observed a few times. The J gene is TRBJ2-7, the V gene TRBV2; tentative D call: TRBD2 (6 bases). Germline CDR1 is SNHLY and CDR2 is FYNNEI. The CDR3 is 14 residues long. The V gene lost 5 bases and the J gene lost 1 base, with 12 bases spanning the gap. The CDR3 protein is CASSRRGRSYEQYF. DNA for the CDR3: TGTGCCAGCAGTAGGAGGGGCCGATCCTACGAGCAGTACTTC.

The J gene is TRBJ1-6, the V gene TRBV28, with 8 bases fitting TRBD1. CDR3 length: 16 amino acids. Trimming cost V 5 bases and J 4 bases; bases outside gene matches: 7. Germline lookup yields CDR1 MDHEN and CDR2 SYDVKM. The CDR3 region is CASSRPGQAYNSPLHF. The CDR3 region has the DNA TGTGCCAGCAGTAGACCGGGACAGGCATATAATTCACCCCTCCACTTT.

A few counts support this clone. This chain uses TRBV2 with TRBJ1-5, with 8 bases fitting TRBD1. Germline V gene lookup returns CDR1 SNHLY and CDR2 FYNNEI. V shed 3 bases and J 10 bases; nucleotides not matched to a gene: 8. This CDR3 has 14 amino acids. The CDR3 region has the DNA TGTGCCAGCAGTGATTCACAGGGGGGAGGCCCCCAGCATTTT. Translation gives CASSDSQGGGPQHF.

The J gene is TRBJ2-1, the V gene TRBV7-3, with D perhaps matching TRBD1 (6 bases). The CDR3 runs to 14 residues. Germline assignment: CDR1 SGHTA and CDR2 FQGTGA. The V end lost 0 bases, the J end lost 8 bases, and 11 bases lay between the germline ends. The CDR3 is CASSLTAGVDEQFF. CDR3 bases: TGTGCCAGCAGCTTAACGGCAGGGGTCGATGAGCAGTTCTTC.

The chain recombines TRBV27 with TRBJ1-6; 9 nucleotides match TRBD1. The CDR3 loop spans 17 amino acids. From germline, CDR1 is MNHEY and CDR2 SMNVEV (reference sequence). After removal of 5 bases from V and 3 bases from J, the junction contained 8 bases not matched to a gene. The CDR3 sequence: CASSLNRGQGYNSPLHF. As DNA, the CDR3 is TGTGCCAGCAGTCTAAACAGGGGGCAGGGCTATAATTCACCCCTCCACTTT.

The J gene is TRBJ2-7, the V gene TRBV14; 9 nucleotides align to TRBD1. This CDR3 spans 17 amino acids. V lost 0 bases, J lost 4 bases, and 10 bases stayed unmatched. CDR1 SGHDN and CDR2 FVKESK come from the germline V gene. The CDR3 DNA reads as TGTGCCAGCAGCCAAGAAGTGGGGACAGGGTTGGATTACGAGCAGTACTTC. This sequence encodes CASSQEVGTGLDYEQYF.

V is TRBV11-3 and J is TRBJ2-3; TRBD1 matches 7 bases. The germline CDR1 and CDR2 sequences are SGHNT and YENEEA. The length of the CDR3 is 16 residues. V gave up 1 base and J gave up 0 bases; unmatched junction bases: 4. The CDR3 nucleotides are TGTGCCAGCAGCTTAGGACAGGGTTTCAGCACAGATACGCAGTATTTT. It encodes CASSLGQGFSTDTQYF. Full variable domain (outside the CDR3, taken from reference TRBV11-3 and TRBJ2-3): EAGVVQSPRYKIIEKKQPVAFWCNPISGHNTLYWYLQNLGQGPELLIRYENEEAVDDSQLPKDRFSAERLKGVDSTLKIQPAELGDSAVYLCASSLGQGFSTDTQYFGPGTRLTVL.

The rearrangement links TRBV11-1 to TRBJ2-1, with TRBD1 as a possible D gene (6 bases). V gave up 2 bases and J gave up 8 bases, with 10 bases separating them. Germline assignment: CDR1 SGHAT and CDR2 FQDESV (reference sequence). The CDR3 spans 13 residues. CDR3 coding DNA: TGTGCCAGCAGCTTAAACAGGGCTGATGAGCAGTTCTTC. It yields the protein CASSLNRADEQFF.

The V gene is TRBV30, the J gene TRBJ2-2; D is possibly TRBD2 (7 bases). The germline V gene has CDR1 GTSNPN and CDR2 SVGIG (reference sequence). The CDR3 sequence is 15 residues long. Between the trimmed V and J ends, which lost 5 bases and 2 bases, there was a span of 15 bases. CDR3 amino acids: CAWVRGGPNTGELFF. In DNA, the CDR3 is TGTGCCTGGGTTCGCGGGGGCCCTAACACCGGGGAGCTGTTTTTT. The variable domain in full, completed from reference TRBV30 and TRBJ2-2, reads SQTIHQWPATLVQPVGSPLSLECTVEGTSNPNLYWYRQAAGRGLQLLFYSVGIGQISSEVPQNLSASRPQDRQFILSSKKLLLSDSGFYLCAWVRGGPNTGELFFGEGSRLTVL.

The chain has TRBV5-4 and TRBJ2-5; no definite D call. This CDR3 spans 14 amino acids. Germline V lookup: CDR1 SGHNT, CDR2 YYREEE (reference sequence). Deletions cut 1 base from V and 4 bases from J, with 11 bases between. The CDR3 DNA reads as TGTGCCAGCAGCTTGAGGAGTGTGCGAGAGACCCAGTACTTC. Translated, it gives CASSLRSVRETQYF.

V gene TRBV9 combines with J gene TRBJ2-5; 8 bases are a match to TRBD1. The CDR3 is 15 amino acids. V dropped 4 bases and J dropped 5; count of bases not matched to a gene: 10. Germline V CDR1 and CDR2: SGDLS, YYNGEE. The CDR3 DNA reads TGTGCCAGCAGCCCCCCCCCAGGGGGCTTGGAGACCCAGTACTTC. It specifies CASSPPPGGLETQYF.

This clone turned up a few times. The J gene is TRBJ2-4, the V gene TRBV19, with D possibly being TRBD1 (6 bases). Germline values: CDR1 LNHDA, CDR2 SQIVND (reference sequence). The V gene lost 1 base and the J gene lost 9 bases, with 19 bases spanning the gap. The length of the CDR3 is 16 residues. CDR3 bases: TGTGCCAGTAGTATAGGTCAGGGGTCTTCTGCGGCCATTCAGTACTTC. Translation gives CASSIGQGSSAAIQYF. Full variable domain (remainder filled in from reference TRBV19 and TRBJ2-4): DGGITQSPKYLFRKEGQNVTLSCEQNLNHDAMYWYRQDPGQGLRLIYYSQIVNDFQKGDIAEGYSVSREKKESFPLTVTSAQKNPTAFYLCASSIGQGSSAAIQYFGAGTRLSVL.

This rearrangement joins TRBV29-1 to TRBJ2-7; unclear D gene. The CDR3 consists of 13 residues. CDR1 and CDR2 (germline): SQVTM, ANQGSEA. Trimming shortened V by 3 bases and J by 4 bases, and 13 bases separated the two germline ends. The CDR3 protein is CSVEGTALYEQYF. DNA for the CDR3: TGCAGCGTTGAGGGTACAGCCCTGTACGAGCAGTACTTC.

The gene calls are TRBV6-5 and TRBJ1-2; no definite D call. Germline CDR1 reads MNHEY; CDR2 reads SVGAGI. Trimming stripped 6 bases from V and 7 bases from J, with 12 bases between. CDR3 length: 12 amino acids. CDR3 sequence (DNA): TGTGCCAGCAGGGACTGGGGTGGTGGCTACACCTTC. Amino acid sequence: CASRDWGGGYTF.

CDR3 sequence (DNA): TGTGCTAGTGGTTTGGGACAGGGGAAGGAGACCCAGTACTTC. It is translated as CASGLGQGKETQYF. The chain is built from TRBV12-5 and TRBJ2-5; TRBD1 matches 8 bases. From germline, CDR1 is LGHNT and CDR2 FRNRAP. This CDR3 has 14 amino acids. V dropped 1 base and J dropped 5; count of bases not matched to a gene: 3. The full variable domain, its missing parts supplied by reference TRBV12-5 and TRBJ2-5, is DARVTQTPRHKVTEMGQEVTMRCQPILGHNTVFWYRQTMMQGLELLAYFRNRAPLDDSGMPKDRFSAEMPDATLATLKIQPSEPRDSAVYFCASGLGQGKETQYFGPGTRLLVL.

This clone has just a few counts. The chain couples TRBV9 to TRBJ2-7; 11 bases are shared with TRBD2. The CDR3 runs to 17 residues. Germline-derived CDR1 and CDR2 are SGDLS and YYNGEE. The junction had 14 bases not matched to a gene; V was cut back by 4 bases and J by 5 bases. The CDR3 nucleotides are TGTGCCAGCAGCTCTTCTGGGCTAGCGGGGGGCCCGCACGAGCAGTACTTC. Protein sequence: CASSSSGLAGGPHEQYF.

This rearrangement joins TRBV6-5 to TRBJ2-3; TRBD2 might be the D (5 bases). The CDR3 length is 14 residues. V lost 6 bases and J 1 base, leaving 11 bases between the germline ends. Germline V lookup: CDR1 MNHEY, CDR2 SVGAGI. The CDR3 loop reads CASSPWGGTDTQYF. The CDR3 nucleotides are TGTGCCAGCAGCCCCTGGGGAGGCACAGATACGCAGTATTTT.

This clone was seen once. The chain carries TRBV15 and TRBJ1-6; D is uncertain. Trimming stripped 8 bases from V and 6 bases from J, with 11 bases between. The CDR3 is 13 amino acids. Germline V CDR1 and CDR2: LNHNV, YYDKDF (reference sequence). The CDR3 DNA reads TGTGCCACCGGAGACGGCCTTAATTCACCCCTCCACTTT. Its protein product is CATGDGLNSPLHF. The entire variable domain, with the rest obtained from reference TRBV15 and TRBJ1-6, is as follows: DAMVIQNPRYQVTQFGKPVTLSCSQTLNHNVMYWYQQKSSQAPKLLFHYYDKDFNNEADTPDNFQSRRPNTSFCFLDIRSPGLGDTAMYLCATGDGLNSPLHFGNGTRLTVT.

This clone was detected once. This rearrangement joins TRBV7-8 to TRBJ2-7; TRBD1 agrees at 10 bases. CDR1 and CDR2 (germline): SGHVS, FQNEAQ. The V and J ends lost 4 bases and 3 bases, in that order; junction bases with no gene match: 6. This CDR3 comprises 15 residues. DNA for the CDR3: TGTGCCAGCAGCTCTCCGGGACAGGGGATCTACGAGCAGTACTTC. Translating gives CASSSPGQGIYEQYF.

The gene calls are TRBV5-5 and TRBJ1-5; D is uncertain. Germline CDR1 reads SGHKS; CDR2 reads YYEKEE (reference sequence). The ends were cut back, 0 bases at V and 7 bases at J, with 11 bases in the middle. This CDR3 comprises 14 residues. CDR3 DNA sequence: TGTGCCAGCAGCTTGGACGGTAGTTGGCAGCCCCAGCATTTT. As protein: CASSLDGSWQPQHF.

This chain uses TRBV19 with TRBJ2-2, with D perhaps TRBD1 (6 bases). The CDR3 contains 14 residues. Per germline, CDR1 LNHDA and CDR2 SQIVND (reference sequence). Trimming shortened V by 3 bases and J by 4 bases, and 9 bases separated the two germline ends. CDR3 bases: TGTGCCAGTAGTATCCAGGGGCTCACCGGGGAGCTGTTTTTT. Protein sequence: CASSIQGLTGELFF.

The V call is TRBV6-1, the J call TRBJ2-6, with TRBD2 as a possible D gene (5 bases). Germline loops: CDR1 MNHNS, CDR2 SASEGT. This CDR3 is 18 amino acids long. Trimming stripped 1 base from V and 0 bases from J, with 13 bases between. The CDR3 DNA follows: TGTGCCAGCAGTGAAGGAGGGCGACACCTCTCTGGGGCCAACGTCCTGACTTTC. Amino acids: CASSEGGRHLSGANVLTF.

This clone was detected only a few times. The chain is built from TRBV11-2 and TRBJ2-7; TRBD1 aligns across 10 bases. Germline CDR1 reads SGHAT; CDR2 reads FQNNGV. J was trimmed by 2 bases and V by 7 bases; bases with no gene match: 2. This CDR3 is built from 13 residues. CDR3 in amino acids: CASTDRGAYEQYF. CDR3 in DNA: TGTGCCAGCACGGACAGGGGGGCCTACGAGCAGTACTTC.

The chain joins TRBV5-4 to TRBJ1-2; D unresolved. Germline V CDR1 and CDR2: SGHNT, YYREEE (reference sequence). The V gene lost 0 bases and the J gene lost 4 bases, with 13 bases spanning the gap. CDR3 length: 15 residues. CDR3 in DNA: TGTGCCAGCAGCTTGGGCCAGCCGGAGCTCTATGGCTACACCTTC. This sequence encodes CASSLGQPELYGYTF.

V and J are TRBV14 and TRBJ2-7; 7 nucleotides match TRBD1. This CDR3 spans 15 amino acids. The germline V gene encodes CDR1 SGHDN and CDR2 FVKESK. Trimming removed 0 bases from V and 3 bases from J; junction bases left unmatched: 5. CDR3 sequence (DNA): TGTGCCAGCAGCCAAGAGGCGACAGGGATCTACGAGCAGTACTTC. Its translation: CASSQEATGIYEQYF. Based on the CDR3 plus reference TRBV14 and TRBJ2-7, the full variable domain is EAGVTQFPSHSVIEKGQTVTLRCDPISGHDNLYWYRRVMGKEIKFLLHFVKESKQDESGMPNNRFLAERTGGTYSTLKVQPAELEDSGVYFCASSQEATGIYEQYFGPGTRLTVT.